This record looks at one TCR beta chain sequence and its context. Its antigen specificity is not known. No much larger clone is present one base from it, and per-base qualities are unavailable. The cohort consisted of 650 to 850 healthy bone marrow donors. At the time of sampling, all cohort members were nominally healthy, though unrecorded immune exposures were likely present. The donor was CMV seronegative and belonged to the group of approximately 320 seronegative cohort members. Each donor provided a peripheral blood sample, and peripheral blood mononuclear cells were used for TCR beta sequencing. The Qiagen DNeasy Blood Extraction Kit was used to extract genomic DNA from the blood cell samples. This entry is derived from a study of cytomegalovirus exposure and HLA in healthy donors (TCRdb year 2017). Broadly, across the study: According to an earlier analysis of 587 of the donors, about 179 million T cells yielded approximately 120 million unique TCR beta sequences and approximately 300 Gb of sequence data. About 280 gigabases of sequencing data and around 88 million unique TCR sequences made up an early release that covered nearly 650 HLA-typed donors. The genetic ancestry cluster associated with self-reported Caucasian donors included about 81% of the roughly 400 genotyped donors. The study aimed to test whether cataloging public T cell receptors could reveal signatures of past pathogen exposure. Using immunosequencing, the study profiled T cell repertoires from 666 subjects and related those repertoires to cytomegalovirus serostatus. Along with the approximately 700-subject first cohort, a separate validation cohort of 120 different subjects was used. The study combined high-throughput TCR immunosequencing, statistical association of individual TCRs with disease status, and machine learning to predict cytomegalovirus infection status. A later analysis re-analyzed previously published TCR beta repertoires from about 730 donors and added high-resolution HLA genotyping to study TCR occurrence patterns. Rather than drawing on any new phenotypic data, the later analysis identified candidate immune exposures from TCR beta sequences and the way those sequences occurred across donors. An earlier analysis of fewer than 750 of the donors used high-throughput TCR beta sequencing to judge whether each TCR beta V gene segment behaved as functional or pseudogenic. Alongside the repertoire data, information on donor age, sex, ethnicity and CMV serostatus was compiled. In a later genetic analysis, genome-wide SNP genotypes for about 65% of the roughly 670 donors were used, and that subset was treated as a discovery cohort. Every repertoire in the discovery cohort had been generated on one and the same sequencing platform. Class I and class II HLA loci were covered by the typing at four-digit resolution. The number of typed donors differed by locus: 629-630 for A, B, C, DRB1 and DQB1; 500 to 550 for DQA1; approximately 600 for DPA1; and approximately 450 for DPB1. Several DR-DQ haplotypes were treated as single units for association and clustering because of strong linkage in the cohort. On average, about 200,000 unique TCR beta nucleotide sequences were sequenced per donor among more than 350 genotyped donors of the cohort, with 15% to 20% of those sequences being non-productive.

The library came from the immunoSEQ multiplex PCR assay. A mixture of 60 forward primers for TCR Vbeta segments and 13 reverse primers for TCR Jbeta segments was used in the multiplex PCR. The CDR3 region of rearranged TCR beta genes was amplified from genomic DNA with a multiplex PCR assay. The amplified TCR beta libraries were sequenced on the Illumina HiSeq System as 87-base-pair reads. Per the authors' processing: A later analysis tallied 80 million to 95 million unique TCR beta chains across the approximately 670 repertoires, and around 10 million of those chains were shared by two or more donors. Raw reads were error-corrected and collapsed into unique sequences with a nearest-neighbor algorithm that merged closely related sequences to remove PCR and sequencing errors. Alignment of CDR3 sequences to IMGT reference sequences was used to assign V, D and J gene segments. For a sequence to be retained, at least a six-nucleotide match to both a V gene segment and a J gene segment was required. Rearrangements were classified as productive when the CDR3 lacked stop codons and remained in frame with V and J, and all other rearrangements were classified as non-productive. CDR3 was defined according to IMGT convention as the region running from the second conserved V-encoded cysteine to the conserved J-encoded phenylalanine. The earlier analysis of roughly 590 of the donors excluded any sequence lacking an unambiguous match to a single V gene segment. In an earlier analysis of some 590 of the donors, V segments were called functional above 56.7% productive rearrangements and were called segregating when the between-donor standard deviation exceeded 5%. To diagnose cytomegalovirus status from the catalog of TCR beta chain sequences, a statistical classification framework was built. In a later analysis, TCR nucleotide sequences were compared against IMGT/GENE-DB human TR gene sequences so that V and J genes could be assigned. Using the TCRdist pipeline, a later analysis assigned CDR3 sequences along with most-parsimonious VDJ recombination scenarios. A later analysis defined each TCR beta chain by its CDR3 amino acid sequence plus V-gene family, and excluded reads lacking a unique V-gene family. To address suspected cross-contamination and a sequencing artifact, a later analysis removed around 590 highly shared, low-generation-probability nucleotide sequences. A later analysis calculated a clonal expansion index for each public chain from normalized within-repertoire ranks of inferred template counts. In a later analysis, generation probabilities were computed using a VDJ recombination model fitted to out-of-frame rearrangements, and the results were checked against IGoR. A later analysis scored TCR-TCR, TCR-HLA and TCR-CMV co-occurrence with hypergeometric tests, applying a repertoire-size bias correction to TCR pairs. False discovery rates were estimated in a later analysis by permuting HLA or CMV assignments 20 times. In a later analysis, co-occurring TCRs were grouped using DBSCAN, with TCRdist sequence similarity added in when clustering inside HLA-allele-positive subsets. Repertoires with fewer than 30,000 or more than 120,000 public chains, plus five repertoires with anomalous nucleotide sharing, were excluded from co-occurrence clustering. TCRdb provides this immuneACCESS table in a form limited to in-frame rearrangements. Some clones are lacking; in checked studies, under half of them reflect an unresolved V gene, and why the rest are absent is not known. V, J and clone size are those of that table, while D and trimming were read from the DNA. This sample is represented by about 210,000 clones; roughly nine tenths of them were singletons. The ten most abundant clones make up approximately 0.98% of the sample.

CDR3 length: 15 amino acids, cysteine to phenylalanine. The retained sequence is limited to the CDR3, 45 bases, with the frame set at the first base. The germline V gene encodes CDR1 SGHRS and CDR2 YFSETQ. For this chain, trimming is 3 bases at the V end and 3 bases at the J end, and the number of junction bases without a gene match is 9. Results the study describes overall, beyond this receptor: Cytomegalovirus status was reported to be diagnosed by the classifier with high specificity and sensitivity in both the original and validation cohorts. According to the authors, the approach could potentially be generalized to other disease states and immunological phenotypes. A later genetic analysis reported fewer N-insertions in productive TCRs among donors in an Asian-associated ancestry cluster than the 666-donor mean. The cohort was sequenced for TCR beta chains only, and without alpha or paired-chain data the features that could be detected were limited. A total of 150 to 200 TCR beta chains were listed by the study as associated with cytomegalovirus. In a later analysis, the rate of TCR association differed among HLA loci, with DRB1 alleles having the most associated TCRs and HLA-C alleles having the fewest. Strong co-occurrence of HLA alleles, especially DR and DQ, made assigning TCR associations to individual alleles difficult. A few of the identified cytomegalovirus-associated TCR beta chains were confirmed in vitro to be specific for cytomegalovirus antigens. In an earlier analysis of about 600 of the donors, most TCR beta V segments appeared in productive rearrangements about 87% or about 30% of the time, broadly matching IMGT annotations. Because the 87-base-pair reads could not distinguish some IMGT-functional V segments, including TRBV6-2 and TRBV6-3, those segments were excluded. The earlier analysis of nearly 600 of the donors excluded fewer than 20 rarely observed V segments, including chromosome 9 orphons, because counts were too low. A later analysis found that HLA-associated TCR beta chains were more clonally expanded and had lower generation probabilities than equally common non-associated chains. Because HLA typing was missing for some donors at each locus, association tests included only the typed subset. A further reported finding was that TCR beta sequences accurately predicted the HLA-A and HLA-B alleles for most subjects in the first cohort. While some public TCRs were present in many individuals, most TCR sequences turned up only very rarely across donors. An association between a missense DCLRE1C variant and V-gene and J-gene trimming of TCR beta chains was found in a later genetic analysis and replicated in an independent cohort. CMV serostatus was the only immune exposure information available for the cohort. Specific HLA alleles were associated with more than 15,000 TCR beta sequences at a false discovery rate of 0.05 in a later analysis. Correlated functional status among segregating V segments might be attributable to linkage disequilibrium, but an unknown experimental factor could not be ruled out. Roughly uniform sequencing depth across donors was assumed in presence/absence analyses, although this assumption may not hold. Most CMV-associated TCR beta chains appeared to be HLA-restricted in a later analysis, and the HLA associations seemed to be driven largely by CMV exposure. A group of highly shared sequence variants was considered likely to be a technical artifact of the sequencing pipeline. In a later analysis, several top co-occurrence clusters were reported to appear linked to parvovirus B19, influenza, CMV and Epstein-Barr virus.

The sequenced sample consisted of PBMCs. The V and J segments used are TRBV5-1 and TRBJ2-7; 7 middle bases align to TRBD1. The clonotype comes from a boy between 2 and 10 years old in good health and CMV-seronegative. The DNA is TGCGCCAGCAGCTCCGGATCCCCAGGGGGCTACGAGCAGTACTTC. It translates to CASSSGSPGGYEQYF.